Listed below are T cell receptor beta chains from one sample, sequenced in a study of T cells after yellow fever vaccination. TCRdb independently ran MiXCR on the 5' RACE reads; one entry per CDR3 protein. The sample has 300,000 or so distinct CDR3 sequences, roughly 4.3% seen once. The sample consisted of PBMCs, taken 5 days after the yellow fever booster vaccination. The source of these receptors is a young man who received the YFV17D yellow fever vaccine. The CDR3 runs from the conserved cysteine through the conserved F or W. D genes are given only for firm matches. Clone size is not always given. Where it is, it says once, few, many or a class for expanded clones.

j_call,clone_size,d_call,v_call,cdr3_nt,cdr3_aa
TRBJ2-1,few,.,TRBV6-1,TGTGCCAGCACAGGGAGTTTCTCCTACAATGAGCAGTTCTTC,CASTGSFSYNEQFF
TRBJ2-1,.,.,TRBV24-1,TGTGCCACCAGTGATGCCGGGACCCTGGGCCACAATGAGCAGTTCTTC,CATSDAGTLGHNEQFF
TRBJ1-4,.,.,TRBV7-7,TGTGCCAGCAGCTTAAGTGGAGGGAAAAATGAAAAACTGTTTTTT,CASSLSGGKNEKLFF
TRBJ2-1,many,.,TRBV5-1,TGCGCCAGCAGCTTGGCCCTGAATGAGCAGTTCTTC,CASSLALNEQFF
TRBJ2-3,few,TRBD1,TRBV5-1,TGCGCCAGCAGCTGGGGGGGACAGGGAGGAGATACGCAGTATTTT,CASSWGGQGGDTQYF
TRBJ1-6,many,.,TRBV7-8,TGTGCCAGCAGCCCCTCATCCGGGATCGATTCACCCCTCCACTTT,CASSPSSGIDSPLHF
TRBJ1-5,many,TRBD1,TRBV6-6,TGTGCCAGCAGTACCGGGGACAGGGGGCATCAGCCCCAGCATTTT,CASSTGDRGHQPQHF
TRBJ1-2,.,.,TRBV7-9,TGTGCCAGCAGCTCCGGACGGGCAAATGGCTACACCTTC,CASSSGRANGYTF
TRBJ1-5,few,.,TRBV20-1,TGCAGTGCTGCCGACAGGTTTAACAATCAGCCCCAGCATTTT,CSAADRFNNQPQHF
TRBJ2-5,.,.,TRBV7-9,TGTGCCAGCAGCGGGAGGAGGGGGGGTGAGACCCAGTACTTC,CASSGRRGGETQYF
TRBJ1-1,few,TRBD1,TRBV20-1,TGCAGTGCCCCCAGGGGACAGGGTAGAGGGAACACTGAAGCTTTCTTT,CSAPRGQGRGNTEAFF
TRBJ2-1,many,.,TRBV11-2,TGTGCCAGCAGCCCTCGGGGCCGCTCCTACAATGAGCAGTTCTTC,CASSPRGRSYNEQFF
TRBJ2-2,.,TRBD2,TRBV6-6,TGTGCCAGCAGCCGGACTAGCGGGGGGGCCGCGAACACCGGGGAGCTGTTTTTT,CASSRTSGGAANTGELFF
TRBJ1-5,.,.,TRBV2,TGTGCCAGCAGTTCCGGACCATCAGGACAGCCCCAGCATTTT,CASSSGPSGQPQHF
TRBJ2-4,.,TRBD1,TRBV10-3,TGTGCCATCGGAGAAGGGGGCCCCAAAAACATTCAGTACTTC,CAIGEGGPKNIQYF
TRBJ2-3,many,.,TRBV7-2,TGTGCCAGCAGCTTTATAGGGGGGGCGAGATTCACAGATACGCAGTATTTT,CASSFIGGARFTDTQYF
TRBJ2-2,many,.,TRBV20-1,TGCAGTGCTAGAGGAGTAACCGGCGTCGGGGAGCTGTTTTTT,CSARGVTGVGELFF
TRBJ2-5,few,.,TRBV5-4,TGTGCCAGCAGCCCTGGTGGAGGTGCGGGCCAAGAGACCCAGTACTTC,CASSPGGGAGQETQYF
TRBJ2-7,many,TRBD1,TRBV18,TGTGCCAGCTCATCCGGGACAGGGAGCTACGAGCAGTACTTC,CASSSGTGSYEQYF
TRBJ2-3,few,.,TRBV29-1,TGCAGCGCCGGGACTAGCACAGATACGCAGTATTTT,CSAGTSTDTQYF
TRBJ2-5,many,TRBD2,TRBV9,TGTGCCAGCAGCGTAGATGGAGCGGGGGGGCCGTACTTC,CASSVDGAGGPYF
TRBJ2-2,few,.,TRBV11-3,TGTGCCAGCAACCACCCCCCCGGCAATACCGGGGAGCTGTTTTTT,CASNHPPGNTGELFF
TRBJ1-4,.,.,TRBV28,TGTGCCAGCAGTTTCACGGGGCAGAGCGAGACTAATGAAAAACTGTTTTTT,CASSFTGQSETNEKLFF
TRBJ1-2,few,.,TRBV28,TGTGCCAGCAGTGCCCCCGGGGGGCGCAGGGGCTACACCTTC,CASSAPGGRRGYTF
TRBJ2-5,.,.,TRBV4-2,TGTGCCAGCAGCCAAGGTCTAGGGCGAAGAGAGACCCAGTACTTC,CASSQGLGRRETQYF